In its sample, the clone carrying this T cell receptor beta chain was seen a few times. This sample stems from a study of blood T cell repertoires in COVID-19. Study information: Some COVID-19 samples were acute and others convalescent; all came from the United States, Italy and Spain.

Method: immunoSEQ multiplex PCR; TCRdb's copy keeps in-frame clones and lacks some. Among more than 300,000 clones listed, nearly 90% were seen once. This CDR3 comprises 11 residues. Germline V gene data show CDR1 as MDHEN and CDR2 as SYDVKM. Between the trimmed V and J ends, which lost 5 bases and 9 bases, there was a span of 8 bases. Sequenced input: peripheral blood. The TCR sequence derives from a woman aged 25 to 39 with COVID-19, enrolled during active disease. The chain uses TRBV28 and TRBJ1-3; D is uncertain. The DNA of the CDR3 is TGTGCCAGCAGTACTGGTCGCACCATATATTTT. This encodes CASSTGRTIYF.